A selection of T cell receptor beta chains follows, all from one sample in a study of siplizumab effects on memory and regulatory T cells. The assay was immunoSEQ multiplex PCR, and TCRdb's table has in-frame clones only and misses some. The sample has almost 15,000 clones; roughly 40% are singletons. These receptors have no known antigen. Sample: CFSE-low (dividing) CD4+ T cells sorted from an allogeneic mixed lymphocyte reaction. Source of these receptors: a human donor in good health; the cells came from an allogeneic mixed lymphocyte reaction. Some clones in this sample may be carry-over from other donors' samples. Each CDR3 is given with its conserved first and last residue. The D gene is left open where the match is weak. The size of a clone is reported for some rows only, either as once, few or many, or as a class for expanded clones.

d_call	v_call	j_call	clone_size	cdr3_nt	cdr3_aa
NA	TRBV6-1	TRBJ1-5	few	TGTGCCAGCAGTGCATTATCAGCATACAGCAATCAGCCCCAGCATTTT	CASSALSAYSNQPQHF
NA	TRBV15	TRBJ2-7	few	TGTGCCACCAGCAGAGGGTCCTACTACGAGCAGTACTTC	CATSRGSYYEQYF
TRBD2	TRBV5-1	TRBJ2-1	NA	TGCGCCAGCAGCGAGGGACTAGCGGGAGGGCTCGGGGTATACAATGAGCAGTTCTTC	CASSEGLAGGLGVYNEQFF
NA	TRBV19	TRBJ2-1	NA	TGTGCCAGTGAAGGCAGCGGTCTGAGCTCCTACAATGAGCAGTTCTTC	CASEGSGLSSYNEQFF
NA	TRBV27	TRBJ2-7	few	TGTGCCAGCAGTGCCTCTTTTGTCCATAGCTACGAGCAGTACTTC	CASSASFVHSYEQYF
TRBD1	TRBV19	TRBJ1-1	medium-sized	TGTGCCAGTAAAGGACAGGGGGAACAGAACACTGAAGCTTTCTTT	CASKGQGEQNTEAFF
NA	TRBV27	TRBJ2-7	many	TGTGCCAGCAGTTTGGCTAGCCCCAGACCCTACGAGCAGTACTTC	CASSLASPRPYEQYF
TRBD1	TRBV18	TRBJ1-3	NA	TGTGCCAGCTCACCGACGGGACAGGGAGGAAACACCATATATTTT	CASSPTGQGGNTIYF
NA	TRBV4-2	TRBJ2-7	NA	TGTGCCAGCAGCTTAGCGGCTAACTCCTACGAGCAGTACTTC	CASSLAANSYEQYF
TRBD1	TRBV29-1	TRBJ1-2	NA	TGCAGCGTGCGAGGGGGGACAGGGGTTTCCTATGGCTACACCTTC	CSVRGGTGVSYGYTF
NA	TRBV7-2	TRBJ1-2	NA	TGTGCCAGCAGCTTTCCGCCGGGGGGACTGGGGTATGGCTACACCTTC	CASSFPPGGLGYGYTF
NA	TRBV19	TRBJ1-2	few	TGTGCCAGTAGCTCCAGGCTGGGGGGGGCTGGCTATGGCTACACCTTC	CASSSRLGGAGYGYTF
TRBD1	TRBV19	TRBJ1-2	many	TGTGCCAGTAGTAGGAGCTCAGGGGGAGACTATGGCTACACCTTC	CASSRSSGGDYGYTF
NA	TRBV5-4	TRBJ1-2	medium-sized	TGTGCCAGCAGCGCGGACAGTAACTATGGCTACACCTTC	CASSADSNYGYTF
NA	TRBV5-4	TRBJ2-1	NA	TGTGCCAGCAGCTTCGGTCGTGGGACCTCCTACAATGAGCAGTTCTTC	CASSFGRGTSYNEQFF
NA	TRBV9	TRBJ1-2	few	TGTGCCAGCAGCGTAGAAGACTTTTATGGCTACACCTTC	CASSVEDFYGYTF
NA	TRBV7-8	TRBJ2-7	many	TGTGCCAGCAGCTTCACGGGAGCCGGCGAGCAGTACTTC	CASSFTGAGEQYF
NA	TRBV19	TRBJ1-5	NA	TGTGCCAGTAGTCCCCTCCGGTCTAGACGGCTTAGCAATCAGCCCCAGCATTTT	CASSPLRSRRLSNQPQHF
NA	TRBV19	TRBJ2-7	many	TGTGCCAGTAGTATAGGCGGGGTTAGCTCCTACGAGCAGTACTTC	CASSIGGVSSYEQYF
TRBD2	TRBV11-1	TRBJ2-7	few	TGTGCCAGCAGCACCGGGACTAGCGGGACCCAGCAGTACTTC	CASSTGTSGTQQYF
NA	TRBV11-2	TRBJ2-3	few	TGTGCCAGCAGCTTAGTCGGGAGTGTTTACGATACGCAGTATTTT	CASSLVGSVYDTQYF
TRBD2	TRBV10-3	TRBJ2-3	NA	TGTGCCATTAGGACTAGCGGGAGCCGAACAGATACGCAGTATTTT	CAIRTSGSRTDTQYF
NA	TRBV19	TRBJ2-7	few	TGTGCCAGTAGTCCCCGGACTCTAGCCTACGAGCAGTACTTC	CASSPRTLAYEQYF
NA	TRBV9	TRBJ2-7	NA	TGTGCCAGCAGCGTAGTTGGGTACGAGCAGTACTTC	CASSVVGYEQYF
NA	TRBV6-1	TRBJ2-1	NA	TGTGCCAGCACCAGTTTCAATGAGCAGTTCTTC	CASTSFNEQFF